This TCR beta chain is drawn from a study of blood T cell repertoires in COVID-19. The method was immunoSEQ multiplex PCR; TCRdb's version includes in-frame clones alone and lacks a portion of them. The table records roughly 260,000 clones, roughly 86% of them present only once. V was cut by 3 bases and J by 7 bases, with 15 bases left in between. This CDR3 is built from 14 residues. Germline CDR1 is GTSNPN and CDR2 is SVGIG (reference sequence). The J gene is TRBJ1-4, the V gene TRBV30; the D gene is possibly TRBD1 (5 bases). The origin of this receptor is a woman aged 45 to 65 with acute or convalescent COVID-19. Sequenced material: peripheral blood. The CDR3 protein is CAWRPWGVSEKLFF. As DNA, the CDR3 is TGTGCCTGGAGGCCCTGGGGGGTCAGTGAAAAACTGTTTTTT.